The source of this TCR beta chain is a study of shared clonotypes between healthy human individuals. Data came from immunoSEQ multiplex PCR; TCRdb stores just in-frame clones and leaves some out. The profile shows more than 2 million clones, over 85% of them singletons. The CDR3 consists of 16 residues. V was clipped by 1 base and J by 0 bases; unmatched bases: 5. The V gene's germline CDR1 is GTSNPN and CDR2 SVGIG (reference sequence). Sequencing was performed on naive CD4+ T cells sorted from blood. Subset given: CD45RA+ positively selected. The genes are TRBV30 and TRBJ1-3, with 8 bases that match TRBD1. This clonotype was obtained from a man between 18 and 35 years old in good health. The CDR3 region is CAWSGQGYTSGNTIYF. CDR3 bases: TGTGCCTGGAGTGGACAGGGGTATACCTCTGGAAACACCATATATTTT.